Reported below is one T cell receptor beta chain. Its antigen is still unknown. TCRdb's copy holds only in-frame clones and misses some; the assay was immunoSEQ multiplex PCR. In the table there are more than 150,000 clones, 75% to 90% of which are singletons. The data were obtained in a study of T cell responses to AZD1222 COVID-19 vaccine. On the study more broadly: The analysis combined second doses at about 4 or about 12 weeks.

Germline V gene data show CDR1 as MDHEN and CDR2 as SYDVKM. V shed 3 bases and J shed 0 bases, with 12 bases lying between them. This CDR3 is built from 15 residues. Study-level points and caveats: In a largely white British group with more females than males, clonal diversity was possibly underestimated. The study sampled repertoires only after the peak T cell response.

Source: peripheral blood, taken on day 0 of AZD1222 vaccination. The TCR comes from an adult in good health. The chain links TRBV28 to TRBJ2-7, with unresolved D. The CDR3 loop is CASSFLIRFSYEQYF. The CDR3 region has the DNA TGTGCCAGCAGTTTTTTAATCAGATTCTCCTACGAGCAGTACTTC.